This TCR beta chain was sequenced in a study of CD8 T cells in Susac syndrome. Losses at the gene ends were 6 bases for V and 6 bases for J; bases not matched to a gene: 10. Germline V lookup: CDR1 SQVTM, CDR2 ANQGSEA. The CDR3 covers 13 residues. cDNA came from around 0.5 to 1 ug RNA primed by random hexamers. An immunoSEQ multiplex PCR amplified TCR beta CDR3 over 54 Vbeta and 13 Jbeta. Each CDR3 protein is one row after TCRdb ran MiXCR on the immunoSEQ multiplex PCR reads. This table holds 150,000 to 200,000 distinct CDR3 sequences, about 96% found once. The TCR sequence derives from a human donor with Susac syndrome. The sequenced sample consisted of CD4+ T cells from PBMCs. The J gene is TRBJ1-2, the V gene TRBV29-1; 7 bases are shared with TRBD1. The CDR3 sequence: CSVRTGVGDGYTF. CDR3 nucleotides: TGCAGCGTAAGAACAGGGGTCGGGGATGGCTACACCTTC. Filled out from reference TRBV29-1 and TRBJ1-2, the complete variable domain reads SAVISQKPSRDICQRGTSLTIQCQVDSQVTMMFWYRQQPGQSLTLIATANQGSEATYESGFVIDKFPISRPNLTFSTLTVSNMSPEDSSIYLCSVRTGVGDGYTFGSGTRLTVV.